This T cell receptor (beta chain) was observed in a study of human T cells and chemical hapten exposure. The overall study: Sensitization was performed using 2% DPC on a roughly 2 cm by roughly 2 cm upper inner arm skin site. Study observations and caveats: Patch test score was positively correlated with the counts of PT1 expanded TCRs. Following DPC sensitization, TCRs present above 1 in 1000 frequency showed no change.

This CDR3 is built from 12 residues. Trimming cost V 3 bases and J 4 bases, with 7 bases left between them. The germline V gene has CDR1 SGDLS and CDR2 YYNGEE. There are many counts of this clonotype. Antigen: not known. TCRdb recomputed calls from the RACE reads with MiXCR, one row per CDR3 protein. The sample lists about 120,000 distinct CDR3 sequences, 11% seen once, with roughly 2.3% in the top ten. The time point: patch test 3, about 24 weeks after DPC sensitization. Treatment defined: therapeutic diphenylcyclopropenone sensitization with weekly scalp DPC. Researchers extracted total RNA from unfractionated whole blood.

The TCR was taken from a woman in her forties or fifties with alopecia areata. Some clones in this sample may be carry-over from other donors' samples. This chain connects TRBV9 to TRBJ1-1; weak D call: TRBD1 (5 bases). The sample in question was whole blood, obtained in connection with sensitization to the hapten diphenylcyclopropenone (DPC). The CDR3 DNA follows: TGTGCCAGCAGCGCGGGGGGCACTGAAGCTTTCTTT. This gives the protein CASSAGGTEAFF.